What follows are 21 T cell receptor beta chains derived from one specimen sequenced in a study of kidney transplant recipient with SARS-CoV-2 infection. A single record per CDR3 protein comes from TCRdb applying MiXCR to the reads. This table holds 200,000 to 300,000 distinct CDR3 sequences, 29% found once. The source was a blood sample, collected at baseline and on approximately day 120 from a kidney transplant recipient. The receptors stem from a male patient between 25 and 40 years old who had COVID-19 and was a kidney transplant recipient. Some T cells may possibly be graft donor cells.

Concerning this clonotype: This likely traces to a read error, being one base from a far larger clone. The V gene is TRBV4-3, the J gene TRBJ2-4, with 7 bases that match TRBD2. This CDR3 contains 15 residues. The germline gives CDR1 LGHNA, CDR2 YSLEER. As DNA, the CDR3 is TGCGCCACCTCATGGGACCTAACTAGCGCCAATGAGCGGTTCTTC. It codes for CATSWDLTSANERFF.

With respect to this clonotype: The CDR3 does not end in the conserved phenylalanine or tryptophan, so this is likely a read error. The V call is TRBV5-4, the J call TRBJ1-1; weak D call: TRBD1 (5 bases). Germline-derived CDR1 and CDR2 are SGHNT and YYREEE (reference sequence). The CDR3 is made up of 15 amino acids. Deletions cut 3 bases from V and 1 base from J, with 13 bases between. Here the CDR3 DNA reads TGTGCCAGCAGCTCCGGACAAGGATGGAACACTGAAGCTTTCCTT. This encodes CASSSGQGWNTEAFL.

For this clonotype: A much larger clonotype is one base distant, so this may be a read error. The chain has TRBV2 and TRBJ1-5; the D gene is possibly TRBD1 (6 bases). The germline gives CDR1 SNHLY, CDR2 FYNNEI. V lost 10 bases and J lost 3, with 13 bases in between. The CDR3 is 13 amino acids. CDR3 DNA: TGTGCCAACAAAAGGGACAACAATCAGCCCCAGCATTTT. This translates into CANKRDNNQPQHF.

This clonotype was counted ten times or more. The chain recombines TRBV5-1 with TRBJ1-1; TRBD1 matches 7 bases. The length of the CDR3 is 18 residues. Germline CDR1 is SGHRS and CDR2 is YFSETQ. V shed 0 bases, J shed 4 bases, and the junction held 15 bases outside the gene matches. CDR3 protein: CASSLEGQGVTQGTEAFF. In nucleotides, the CDR3 is TGCGCCAGCAGCTTGGAGGGTCAGGGGGTCACCCAGGGCACTGAAGCTTTCTTT.

This rearrangement joins TRBV6-1 to TRBJ2-1; TRBD2 is a possible D gene (5 bases). Germline V CDR1 and CDR2: MNHNS, SASEGT. This CDR3 region has 15 residues. V dropped 1 base and J dropped 3 bases, with 10 bases sitting between them. The CDR3 DNA follows: TGTGCCAGCAGTGAAGGGGCGGGTGACTACAATGAGCAGTTCTTC. This codes for CASSEGAGDYNEQFF.

This clonotype was seen ten or more times. V is TRBV29-1 and J is TRBJ2-7, with 9 bases matching TRBD1. The CDR3 spans 14 residues. J was trimmed by 3 bases and V by 1 base; bases with no gene match: 4. The V gene's germline CDR1 is SQVTM and CDR2 ANQGSEA. The CDR3 sequence is CSVEVGTGIYEQYF. Written as DNA, the CDR3 is TGCAGCGTTGAAGTCGGGACAGGGATCTACGAGCAGTACTTC.

This clonotype has ten or more counts. The chain links TRBV4-1 to TRBJ2-2, with TRBD2 as a possible D gene (6 bases). The V gene lost 4 bases and the J gene lost 5 bases, with 17 bases spanning the gap. Germline V gene sequence: CDR1 MGHRA, CDR2 YSYEKL. The CDR3 has 16 residues. The chain's CDR3 is CASSPGLMRGTGELFF. The DNA for the CDR3 is TGCGCCAGCAGCCCGGGACTCATGCGAGGGACCGGGGAGCTGTTTTTT.

This clonotype was seen many times. The chain recombines TRBV10-3 with TRBJ2-2; no definite D call. CDR1 is ENHRY, CDR2 SYGVKD, per germline. The ends were cut back, 3 bases at V and 3 bases at J, with 5 bases in the middle. The CDR3 loop spans 13 amino acids. The CDR3 region is CAISDTDTGELFF. The DNA of the CDR3 is TGTGCCATCAGTGATACGGACACCGGGGAGCTGTTTTTT.

This chain uses TRBV20-1 with TRBJ2-3, with TRBD2 matching over 8 bases. The CDR3 is 17 residues long. Unmatched junction bases numbered 15, after V lost 5 bases and J lost 2 bases. Germline V gene sequence: CDR1 DFQATT, CDR2 SNEGSKA (reference sequence). The CDR3 here is CSAHPTPAGGFTDTQYF. For the CDR3, the DNA is TGCAGTGCTCACCCCACCCCGGCGGGAGGATTCACAGATACGCAGTATTTT.

A word on this clonotype: Possible read error: a much larger clone is one base away. The chain carries TRBV6-2 or TRBV6-3 and TRBJ2-7; no clear D gene. From germline, CDR1 is MNHEY and CDR2 SVGEGT. The CDR3 is 12 amino acids. The CDR3 region is CANSYGIYEQYF. The CDR3 nucleotides are TGTGCCAACAGTTACGGAATCTACGAGCAGTACTTC.

This clonotype occurred a few times. CDR3 protein: CASSQITDTQYF. For the CDR3, the DNA is TGTGCCAGCAGCCAGATCACAGATACGCAGTATTTT. The chain is built from TRBV3-2 and TRBJ2-3. TRBV3-2 is reported as a pseudogene. The CDR3 totals 12 residues.

This rearrangement joins TRBV6-1 to TRBJ1-2; D ambiguous. The germline V gene has CDR1 MNHNS and CDR2 SASEGT. The length of the CDR3 is 17 residues. Trimming removed 3 bases from V and 4 bases from J, with 21 bases in between. CDR3: CASSELDSMRKTYGYTF. In DNA form, the CDR3 reads TGTGCCAGCAGTGAGTTGGACTCTATGCGAAAGACCTATGGCTACACCTTC.

This clonotype was seen a few times. The rearrangement links TRBV28 to TRBJ2-3; 7 nucleotides line up with TRBD1. Per germline, CDR1 MDHEN and CDR2 SYDVKM. The CDR3 length is 17 residues. Trimming cost V 5 bases and J 6 bases; bases outside gene matches: 17. CDR3 sequence: CASSRTWTGRRGDTQYF. The CDR3 DNA reads TGTGCCAGCAGTAGAACCTGGACAGGCCGACGTGGGGATACGCAGTATTTT. The full variable domain, with the rest looked up from reference TRBV28 and TRBJ2-3, is DVKVTQSSRYLVKRTGEKVFLECVQDMDHENMFWYRQDPGLGLRLIYFSYDVKMKEKGDIPEGYSVSREKKERFSLILESASTNQTSMYLCASSRTWTGRRGDTQYFGPGTRLTVL.

The V gene is TRBV18, the J gene TRBJ2-3; D may be TRBD1 (6 bases). This CDR3 is built from 16 residues. Germline loops: CDR1 KGHSH, CDR2 LQKENI. With 3 bases removed from V and 0 bases from J, the gap between germline ends came to 13 bases. The DNA of the CDR3 is TGTGCCAGCTCACCTTGGCAGGGGATGAGCACAGATACGCAGTATTTT. Translated, it gives CASSPWQGMSTDTQYF.

This clonotype was recorded at least ten times. This chain links TRBV7-9 with TRBJ1-4; TRBD1 matches 8 bases. Germline CDR1 and CDR2: SEHNR and FQNEAQ (reference sequence). V trimming: 3 bases; J trimming: 3 bases; junction bases outside the gene matches: 3. CDR3 length: 15 amino acids. The CDR3 sequence is CASSLVQGANEKLFF. As DNA, the CDR3 is TGTGCCAGCAGCTTGGTACAGGGGGCTAATGAAAAACTGTTTTTT.

This clonotype was seen repeatedly, ten times or more. This chain connects TRBV7-9 to TRBJ1-4; weak D call: TRBD1 (5 bases). Trimming cost V 2 bases and J 4 bases, with 17 bases left between them. The germline V gene encodes CDR1 SEHNR and CDR2 FQNEAQ (reference sequence). The CDR3 runs 17 residues. CDR3 DNA sequence: TGTGCCAGCAGCTTAAGTTCCGGAGGGGTTTTTAATGAAAAACTGTTTTTT. It encodes CASSLSSGGVFNEKLFF. Looking up the rest from reference TRBV7-9 and TRBJ1-4 gives the full variable domain: DTGVSQNPRHKITKRGQNVTFRCDPISEHNRLYWYRQTLGQGPEFLTYFQNEAQLEKSRLLSDRFSAERPKGSFSTLEIQRTEQGDSAMYLCASSLSSGGVFNEKLFFGSGTQLSVL.

This clonotype was observed many times. The chain combines TRBV19 with TRBJ2-2; 9 nucleotides agree with TRBD1. The CDR3 is 15 amino acids. The trim removed 5 bases at V and 5 bases at J, leaving 6 bases unmatched. Germline-derived CDR1 and CDR2 are LNHDA and SQIVND (reference sequence). The CDR3 bases are TGTGCCAGTAGTCCGACAGGGGGAACAACCGGGGAGCTGTTTTTT. It codes for CASSPTGGTTGELFF.

This clonotype was observed at least ten times. This chain links TRBV19 with TRBJ1-5; 8 positions match TRBD1. This CDR3 is built from 15 residues. With 5 bases clipped from V and 6 bases from J, the junction kept 9 bases outside the gene matches. CDR1 and CDR2 (germline): LNHDA, SQIVND (reference sequence). CDR3 DNA: TGTGCCAGTAGTTGGCTGGACAGGGAGGGTCAGCCCCAGCATTTT. Translated, it gives CASSWLDREGQPQHF.

As to this clonotype: Compared with germline, one end of the junction differs, possibly owing to a read error. This sequence joins TRBV2 and TRBJ2-2; possibly TRBD2 for D (5 bases). This CDR3 comprises 11 residues. Per the germline V gene, CDR1 is SNHLY and CDR2 is FYNNEI. The chain's CDR3 is CASSDTGELVF. CDR3 DNA sequence: TGTGCCAGCAGTGACACCGGGGAGCTGGTTTTT.

The chain recombines TRBV19 with TRBJ1-2; no clear D gene. The CDR3 is 17 amino acids. Trimming pared 5 bases from V and 4 bases from J, leaving 23 bases between. Germline V gene data show CDR1 as LNHDA and CDR2 as SQIVND (reference sequence). For the CDR3, the DNA is TGTGCCAGTAGTGACCCACAGACAAATCGAAAGACCTATGGCTACACCTTC. Its translation is CASSDPQTNRKTYGYTF.

This clonotype was detected many times. V usage is TRBV6-1 and J usage is TRBJ2-7; 11 bases map to TRBD1. The CDR3 contains 15 residues. CDR1 is MNHNS, CDR2 SASEGT, per germline. Germline trimming cut 3 bases from V and 0 bases from J; bases unmatched to any gene: 1. CDR3 loop: CASSEGTGGSYEQYV. The DNA for the CDR3 is TGTGCCAGCAGTGAGGGGACAGGGGGCTCCTACGAGCAGTACGTC.